What follows are 8 T cell receptor beta chains derived from one specimen sequenced in a study of T cell repertoires in cytomegalovirus infection. The antigens these receptors bind are not known. TCRdb fed the reads into MiXCR, producing one record per CDR3 protein. This table holds 640,000 or so distinct CDR3 sequences, 30% to 35% found once. The sample here was cultured PBMCs, taken from culture after CMV antigen stimulation. These receptors all stem from a human donor in good health (CMV status not recorded). Some clones in this sample may be carry-over from other donors' samples.

This chain uses TRBV5-5 with TRBJ1-2, with D hard to call. The V gene's germline CDR1 is SGHKS and CDR2 YYEKEE (reference sequence). The V end was cut by 7 bases, the J end by 4 bases, with 23 bases between. The length of the CDR3 is 16 residues. CDR3 loop: CASGKAREVLTYGYTF. DNA of the CDR3: TGTGCCAGCGGCAAAGCCCGGGAAGTCCTTACCTATGGCTACACCTTC.

The rearrangement links TRBV20-1 to TRBJ2-1; 9 bases map to TRBD2. The V gene end was trimmed by 3 bases and the J gene end by 6 bases; junction bases not matched to a gene: 9. The V gene's germline CDR1 is DFQATT and CDR2 SNEGSKA (reference sequence). The CDR3 length is 15 residues. The CDR3 reads CSASPAGGAGNEQFF. CDR3 nucleotide sequence: TGCAGTGCTAGCCCCGCGGGAGGGGCCGGCAATGAGCAGTTCTTC.

The rearrangement joins TRBV7-2 to TRBJ2-2; D remains unclear. The germline V and J ends were trimmed by 5 bases and 1 base, with 8 bases remaining between them. The CDR3 loop spans 14 amino acids. Germline CDR1 SGHTA, CDR2 FQGNSA. In DNA form, the CDR3 reads TGTGCCAGCAGCGTAAACAGGAACACCGGGGAGCTGTTTTTT. This sequence encodes CASSVNRNTGELFF.

This clonotype was found a few times. The V call is TRBV6-2 or TRBV6-3, the J call TRBJ2-5; TRBD2 aligns across 8 bases. With 5 bases clipped from V and 1 base from J, the junction kept 9 bases outside the gene matches. Germline assignment: CDR1 MNHEY and CDR2 SVGEGT. This CDR3 spans 16 amino acids. In DNA, the CDR3 is TGTGCCAGCAGTCCTTTTAGCGGGACGCCCCAAGAGACCCAGTACTTC. This codes for CASSPFSGTPQETQYF.

This clonotype was observed a few times. The chain combines TRBV19 with TRBJ2-2, with 10 bases lining up with TRBD1. Unmatched junction bases numbered 4, after V lost 6 bases and J lost 6 bases. This CDR3 comprises 14 residues. Germline CDR1 LNHDA, CDR2 SQIVND (reference sequence). In DNA form, the CDR3 reads TGTGCCAGTAGCAGGGACAGGGGAGCCGGGGAGCTGTTTTTT. The encoded protein is CASSRDRGAGELFF. The whole variable domain, filled in from reference TRBV19 and TRBJ2-2, reads DGGITQSPKYLFRKEGQNVTLSCEQNLNHDAMYWYRQDPGQGLRLIYYSQIVNDFQKGDIAEGYSVSREKKESFPLTVTSAQKNPTAFYLCASSRDRGAGELFFGEGSRLTVL.

This clonotype was seen a few times. The chain uses TRBV28 and TRBJ2-3; D gene ambiguous. Trimming took 3 bases from V and 8 from J, leaving 12 bases between them. The germline V gene has CDR1 MDHEN and CDR2 SYDVKM. This CDR3 contains 13 residues. The CDR3 reads CASSLVSDLTQYF. The CDR3 bases are TGTGCCAGCAGTTTGGTCTCTGATCTTACGCAGTATTTT.

This clonotype was seen only a few times. The chain carries TRBV2 and TRBJ2-1; TRBD2 agrees at 9 bases. The V gene's germline CDR1 is SNHLY and CDR2 FYNNEI. The CDR3 is made up of 15 amino acids. V lost 2 bases, J lost 5 bases, and 4 bases stayed unmatched. As DNA, the CDR3 is TGTGCCAGCAGTGAATGGCTAGCGGGGAACAATGAGCAGTTCTTC. Its translation: CASSEWLAGNNEQFF.

The chain couples TRBV7-8 to TRBJ2-7; 7 nucleotides match TRBD1. V dropped 5 bases and J dropped 3; count of bases not matched to a gene: 7. Germline V gene lookup returns CDR1 SGHVS and CDR2 FQNEAQ. This CDR3 region has 14 residues. The CDR3 nucleotides are TGTGCCAGCAGCCCCCGGGACAGAATCTACGAGCAGTACTTC. This encodes CASSPRDRIYEQYF.